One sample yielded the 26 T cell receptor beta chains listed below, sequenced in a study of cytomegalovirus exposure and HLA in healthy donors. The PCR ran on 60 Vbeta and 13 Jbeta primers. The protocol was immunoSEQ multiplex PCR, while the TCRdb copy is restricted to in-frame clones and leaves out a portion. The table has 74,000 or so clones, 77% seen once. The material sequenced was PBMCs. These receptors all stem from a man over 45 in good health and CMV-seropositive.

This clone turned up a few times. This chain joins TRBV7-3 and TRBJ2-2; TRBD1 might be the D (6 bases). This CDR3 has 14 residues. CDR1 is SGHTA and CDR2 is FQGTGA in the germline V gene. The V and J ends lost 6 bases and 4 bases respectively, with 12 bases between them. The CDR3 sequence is CASRQGIATGELFF. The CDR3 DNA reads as TGTGCCAGCAGACAGGGCATCGCCACCGGGGAGCTGTTTTTT. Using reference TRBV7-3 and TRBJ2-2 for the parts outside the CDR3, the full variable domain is GAGVSQTPSNKVTEKGKYVELRCDPISGHTALYWYRQSLGQGPEFLIYFQGTGAADDSGLPNDRFFAVRPEGSVSTLKIQRTERGDSAVYLCASRQGIATGELFFGEGSRLTVL.

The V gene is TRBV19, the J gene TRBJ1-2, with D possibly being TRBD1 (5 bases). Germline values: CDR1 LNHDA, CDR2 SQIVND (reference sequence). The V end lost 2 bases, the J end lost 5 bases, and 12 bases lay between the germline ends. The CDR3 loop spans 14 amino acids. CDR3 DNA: TGTGCCAGTAGTATAAGTGTCAAGGGGTATGGCTACACCTTC. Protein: CASSISVKGYGYTF.

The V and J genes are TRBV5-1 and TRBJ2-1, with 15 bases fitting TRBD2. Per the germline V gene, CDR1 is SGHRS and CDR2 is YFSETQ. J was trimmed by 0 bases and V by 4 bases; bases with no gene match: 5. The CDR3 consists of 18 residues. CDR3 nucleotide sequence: TGCGCCAGCAGCCAGGGACTAGCGGGAGGCCTCTCCTACAATGAGCAGTTCTTC. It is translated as CASSQGLAGGLSYNEQFF.

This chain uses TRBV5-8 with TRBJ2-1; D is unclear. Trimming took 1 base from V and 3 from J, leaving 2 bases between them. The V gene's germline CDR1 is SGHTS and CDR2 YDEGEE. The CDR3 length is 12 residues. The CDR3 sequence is CASSLYYNEQFF. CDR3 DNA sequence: TGTGCCAGCAGCTTGTACTACAATGAGCAGTTCTTC. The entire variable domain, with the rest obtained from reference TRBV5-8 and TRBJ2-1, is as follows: EAGVTQSPTHLIKTRGQQATLRCSPISGHTSVYWYQQALGLGLQFLLWYDEGEERNRGNFPPRFSGRQFPNYSSELNVNALELEDSALYLCASSLYYNEQFFGPGTRLTVL.

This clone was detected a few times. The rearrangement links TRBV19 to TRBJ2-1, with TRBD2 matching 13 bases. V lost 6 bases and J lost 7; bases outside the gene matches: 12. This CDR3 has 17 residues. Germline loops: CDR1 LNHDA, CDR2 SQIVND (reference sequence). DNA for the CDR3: TGTGCCAGTAGGACTAGCGGGAGGTCTGCTAGGGGGAATGAGCAGTTCTTC. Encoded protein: CASRTSGRSARGNEQFF. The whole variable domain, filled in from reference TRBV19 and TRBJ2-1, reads DGGITQSPKYLFRKEGQNVTLSCEQNLNHDAMYWYRQDPGQGLRLIYYSQIVNDFQKGDIAEGYSVSREKKESFPLTVTSAQKNPTAFYLCASRTSGRSARGNEQFFGPGTRLTVL.

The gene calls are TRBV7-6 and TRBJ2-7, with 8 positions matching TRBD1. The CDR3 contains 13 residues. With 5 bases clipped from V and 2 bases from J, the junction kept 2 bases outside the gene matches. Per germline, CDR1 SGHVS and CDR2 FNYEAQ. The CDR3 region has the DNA TGTGCCAGCAGCCGGGGACAGGCCTACGAGCAGTACTTC. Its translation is CASSRGQAYEQYF.

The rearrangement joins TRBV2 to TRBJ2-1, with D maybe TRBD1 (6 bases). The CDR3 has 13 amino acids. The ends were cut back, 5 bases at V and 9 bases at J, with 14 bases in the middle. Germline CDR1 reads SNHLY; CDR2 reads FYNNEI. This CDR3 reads CASSRQALSEQFF. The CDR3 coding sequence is TGTGCCAGCAGTAGACAGGCTCTGAGTGAGCAGTTCTTC.

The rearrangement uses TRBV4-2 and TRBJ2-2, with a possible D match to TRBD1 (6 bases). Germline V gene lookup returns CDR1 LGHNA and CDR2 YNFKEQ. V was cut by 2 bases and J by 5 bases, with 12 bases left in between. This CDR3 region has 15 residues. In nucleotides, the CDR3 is TGTGCCAGCAGCCAAAACAGGGAGATGACCGGGGAGCTGTTTTTT. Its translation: CASSQNREMTGELFF.

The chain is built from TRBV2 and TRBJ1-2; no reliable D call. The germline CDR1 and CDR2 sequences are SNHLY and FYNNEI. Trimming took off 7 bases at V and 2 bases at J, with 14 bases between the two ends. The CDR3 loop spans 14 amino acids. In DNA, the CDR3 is TGTGCCAGCATAGTTGGAGGGATAAACTATGGCTACACCTTC. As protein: CASIVGGINYGYTF.

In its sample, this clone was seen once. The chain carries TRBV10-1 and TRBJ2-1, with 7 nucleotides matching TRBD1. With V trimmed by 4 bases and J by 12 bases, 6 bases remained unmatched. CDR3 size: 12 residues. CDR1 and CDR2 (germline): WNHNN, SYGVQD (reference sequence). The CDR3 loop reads CASSGEGGWQFF. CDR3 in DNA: TGCGCCAGCAGTGGAGAAGGGGGCTGGCAGTTCTTC.

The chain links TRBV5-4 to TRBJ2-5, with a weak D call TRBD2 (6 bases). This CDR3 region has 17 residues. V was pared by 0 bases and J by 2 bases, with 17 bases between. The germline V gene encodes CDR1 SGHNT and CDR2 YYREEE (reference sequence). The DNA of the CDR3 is TGTGCCAGCAGCTTGGGCGGGACCGCAGGCGTACAAGAGACCCAGTACTTC. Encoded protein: CASSLGGTAGVQETQYF. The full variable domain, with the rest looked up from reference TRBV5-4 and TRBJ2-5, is ETGVTQSPTHLIKTRGQQVTLRCSSQSGHNTVSWYQQALGQGPQFIFQYYREEENGRGNFPPRFSGLQFPNYSSELNVNALELDDSALYLCASSLGGTAGVQETQYFGPGTRLLVL.

In DNA, the CDR3 is TGTGCCAGCAGCTTGGAACAGGCTGAAAACATTCAGTACTTC. Translation: CASSLEQAENIQYF. The chain is built from TRBV7-9 and TRBJ2-4; maybe TRBD1 (5 bases). Trimming took 3 bases from V and 5 from J, leaving 11 bases between them. The CDR3 has 14 amino acids. CDR1 SEHNR and CDR2 FQNEAQ come from the germline V gene (reference sequence).

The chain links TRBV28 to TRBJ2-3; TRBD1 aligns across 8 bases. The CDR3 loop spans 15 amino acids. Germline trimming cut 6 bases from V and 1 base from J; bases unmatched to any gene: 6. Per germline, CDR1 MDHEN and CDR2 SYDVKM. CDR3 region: CASRETGDGTDTQYF. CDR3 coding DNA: TGTGCCAGCAGGGAGACAGGGGATGGCACAGATACGCAGTATTTT.

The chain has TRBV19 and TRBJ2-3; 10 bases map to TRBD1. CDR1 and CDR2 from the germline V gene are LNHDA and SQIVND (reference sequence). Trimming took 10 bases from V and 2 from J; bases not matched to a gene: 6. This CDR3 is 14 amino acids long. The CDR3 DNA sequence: TGTGCCAATACGGACAGGGGGTCCACAGATACGCAGTATTTT. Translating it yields CANTDRGSTDTQYF.

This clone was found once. Written as DNA, the CDR3 is TGTGCCTGGAGTGTACTAGTCCGAGACACAGATACGCAGTATTTT. Its translation is CAWSVLVRDTDTQYF. V and J are TRBV30 and TRBJ2-3; D is possibly TRBD2 (5 bases). Germline V gene data show CDR1 as GTSNPN and CDR2 as SVGIG (reference sequence). Trimming pared 0 bases from V and 2 bases from J, leaving 12 bases between. This CDR3 is 15 amino acids long.

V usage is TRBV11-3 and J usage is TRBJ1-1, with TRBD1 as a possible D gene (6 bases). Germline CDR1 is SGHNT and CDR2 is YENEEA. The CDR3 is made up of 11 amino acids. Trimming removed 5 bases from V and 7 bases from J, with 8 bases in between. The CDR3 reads CASSQDSEAFF. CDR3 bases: TGTGCCAGCAGCCAGGACAGTGAAGCTTTCTTT.

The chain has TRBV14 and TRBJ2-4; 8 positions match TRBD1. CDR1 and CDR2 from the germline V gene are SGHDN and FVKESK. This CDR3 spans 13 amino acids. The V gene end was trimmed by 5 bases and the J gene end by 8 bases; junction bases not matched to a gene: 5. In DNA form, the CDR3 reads TGTGCCAGCAGCGGGACAGGAAGGGACATTCAGTACTTC. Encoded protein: CASSGTGRDIQYF.

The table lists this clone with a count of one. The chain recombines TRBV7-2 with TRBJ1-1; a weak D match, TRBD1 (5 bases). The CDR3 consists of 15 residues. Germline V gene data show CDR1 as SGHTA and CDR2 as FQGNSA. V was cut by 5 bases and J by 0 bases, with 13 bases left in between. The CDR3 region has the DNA TGTGCCAGCAGCCCTTGGGGGGGTATGAACACTGAAGCTTTCTTT. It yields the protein CASSPWGGMNTEAFF.

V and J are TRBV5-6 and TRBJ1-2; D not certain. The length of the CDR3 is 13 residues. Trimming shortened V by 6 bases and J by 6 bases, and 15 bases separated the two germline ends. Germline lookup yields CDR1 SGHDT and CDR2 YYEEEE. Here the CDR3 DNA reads TGTGCCAGCACCGACGGGATTTTAAATGGCTACACCTTC. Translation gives CASTDGILNGYTF.

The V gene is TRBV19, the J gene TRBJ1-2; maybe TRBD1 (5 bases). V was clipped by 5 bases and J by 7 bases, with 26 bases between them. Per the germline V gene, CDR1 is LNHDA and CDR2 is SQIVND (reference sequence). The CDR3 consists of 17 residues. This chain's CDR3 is CASSSLAGDGFFLGYTF. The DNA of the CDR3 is TGTGCCAGTAGTTCTCTCGCGGGGGACGGATTCTTTCTTGGCTACACCTTC.

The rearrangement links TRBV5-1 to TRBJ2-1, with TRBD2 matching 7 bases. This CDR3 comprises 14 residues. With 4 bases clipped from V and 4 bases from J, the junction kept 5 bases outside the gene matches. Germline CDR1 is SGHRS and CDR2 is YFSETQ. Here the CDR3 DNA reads TGCGCCAGCAGCCTGAGCGGGGATTACAATGAGCAGTTCTTC. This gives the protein CASSLSGDYNEQFF.

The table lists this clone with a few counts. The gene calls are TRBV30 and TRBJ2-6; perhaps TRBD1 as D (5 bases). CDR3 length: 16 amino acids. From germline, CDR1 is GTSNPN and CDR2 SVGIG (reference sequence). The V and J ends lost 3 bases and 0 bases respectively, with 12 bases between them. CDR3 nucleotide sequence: TGTGCCTGGAGCCCGACCAGGGACTCTGGGGCCAACGTCCTGACTTTC. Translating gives CAWSPTRDSGANVLTF.

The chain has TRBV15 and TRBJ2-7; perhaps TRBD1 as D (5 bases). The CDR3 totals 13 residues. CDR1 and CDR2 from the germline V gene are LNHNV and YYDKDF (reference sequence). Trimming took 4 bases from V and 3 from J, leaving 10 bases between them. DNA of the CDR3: TGTGCCACCAGCAAGGAAAGGGGCTACGAGCAGTACTTC. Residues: CATSKERGYEQYF.

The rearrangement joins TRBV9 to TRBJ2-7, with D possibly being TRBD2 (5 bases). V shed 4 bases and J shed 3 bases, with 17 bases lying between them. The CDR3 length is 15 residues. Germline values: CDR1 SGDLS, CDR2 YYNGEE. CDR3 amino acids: CASSWGEGSFYEQYF. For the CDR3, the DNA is TGTGCCAGCAGCTGGGGAGAGGGCAGCTTCTACGAGCAGTACTTC.

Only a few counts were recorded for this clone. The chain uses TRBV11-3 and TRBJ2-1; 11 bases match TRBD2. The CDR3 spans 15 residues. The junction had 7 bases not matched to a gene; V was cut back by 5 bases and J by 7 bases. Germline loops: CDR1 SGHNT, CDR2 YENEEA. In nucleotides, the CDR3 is TGTGCCAGCAGCCCAATAGCGGGAGGGCTTAATGAGCAGTTCTTC. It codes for CASSPIAGGLNEQFF.

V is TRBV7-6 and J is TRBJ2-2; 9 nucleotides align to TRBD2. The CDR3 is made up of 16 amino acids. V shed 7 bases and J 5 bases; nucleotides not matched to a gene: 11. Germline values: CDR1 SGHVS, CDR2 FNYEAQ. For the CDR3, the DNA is TGTGCCAGCACTTCCATTAGCGGGAGAACGACCGGGGAGCTGTTTTTT. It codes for CASTSISGRTTGELFF. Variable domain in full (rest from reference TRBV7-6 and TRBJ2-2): GAGVSQSPRYKVTKRGQDVALRCDPISGHVSLYWYRQALGQGPEFLTYFNYEAQQDKSGLPNDRFSAERPEGSISTLTIQRTEQRDSAMYRCASTSISGRTTGELFFGEGSRLTVL.